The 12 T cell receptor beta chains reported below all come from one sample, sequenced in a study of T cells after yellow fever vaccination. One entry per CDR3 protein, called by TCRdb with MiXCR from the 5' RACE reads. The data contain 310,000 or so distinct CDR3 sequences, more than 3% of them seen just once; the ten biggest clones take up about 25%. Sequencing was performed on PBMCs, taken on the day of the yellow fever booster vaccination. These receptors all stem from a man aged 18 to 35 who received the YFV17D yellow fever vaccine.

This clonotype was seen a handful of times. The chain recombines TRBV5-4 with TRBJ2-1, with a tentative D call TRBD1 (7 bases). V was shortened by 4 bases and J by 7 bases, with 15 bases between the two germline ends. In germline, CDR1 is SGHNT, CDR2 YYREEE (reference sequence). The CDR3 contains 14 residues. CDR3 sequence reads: CASSLRAGGNEQFF. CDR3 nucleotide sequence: TGTGCCAGCAGCCTTCGGGCAGGGGGGAATGAGCAGTTCTTC.

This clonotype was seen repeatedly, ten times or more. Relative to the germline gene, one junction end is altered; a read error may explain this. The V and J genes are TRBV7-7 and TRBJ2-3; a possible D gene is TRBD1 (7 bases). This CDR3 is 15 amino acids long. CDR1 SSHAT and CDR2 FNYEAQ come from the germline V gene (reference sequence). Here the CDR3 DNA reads TGTGCTAGCAGCTTAGGCGGGACAGTCTGGGATACGCAGTATTTT. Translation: CASSLGGTVWDTQYF.

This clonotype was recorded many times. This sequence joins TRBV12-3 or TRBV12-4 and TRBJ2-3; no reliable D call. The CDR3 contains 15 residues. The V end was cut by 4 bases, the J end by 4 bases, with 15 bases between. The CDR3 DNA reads TGTGCCAGCAGTTCCTCCGGGTCCGCGGCAGATACGCAGTATTTT. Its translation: CASSSSGSAADTQYF.

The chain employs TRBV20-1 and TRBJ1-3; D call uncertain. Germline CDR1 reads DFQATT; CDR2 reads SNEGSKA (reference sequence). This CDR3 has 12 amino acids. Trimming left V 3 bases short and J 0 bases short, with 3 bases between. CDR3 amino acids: CSASHSGNTIYF. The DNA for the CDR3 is TGCAGTGCTAGTCACTCTGGAAACACCATATATTTT.

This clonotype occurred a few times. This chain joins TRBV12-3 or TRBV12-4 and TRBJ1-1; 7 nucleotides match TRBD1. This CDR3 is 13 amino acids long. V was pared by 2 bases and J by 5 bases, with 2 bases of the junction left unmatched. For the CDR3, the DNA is TGTGCCAGCAGTTTATGGGGACAGACTGAAGCTTTCTTT. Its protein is CASSLWGQTEAFF.

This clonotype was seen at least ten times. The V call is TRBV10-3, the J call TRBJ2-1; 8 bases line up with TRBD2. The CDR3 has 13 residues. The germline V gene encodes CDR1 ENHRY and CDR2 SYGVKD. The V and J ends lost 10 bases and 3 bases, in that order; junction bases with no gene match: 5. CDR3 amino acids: CATGRGDYNEQFF. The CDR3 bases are TGTGCCACCGGGCGGGGGGACTACAATGAGCAGTTCTTC.

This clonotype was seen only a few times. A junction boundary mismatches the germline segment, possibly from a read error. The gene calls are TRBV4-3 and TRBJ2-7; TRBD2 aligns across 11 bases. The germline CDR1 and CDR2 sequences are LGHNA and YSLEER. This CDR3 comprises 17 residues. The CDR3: CASSQASSGGLSSEQYF. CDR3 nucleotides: TGCGCCAGCAGCCAGGCCTCTAGCGGGGGGCTATCCTCCGAGCAGTACTTC.

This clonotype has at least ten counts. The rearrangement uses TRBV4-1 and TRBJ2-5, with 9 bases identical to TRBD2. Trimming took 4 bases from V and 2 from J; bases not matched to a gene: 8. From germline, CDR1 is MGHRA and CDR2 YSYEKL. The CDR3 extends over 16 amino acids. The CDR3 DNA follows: TGCGCCAGCAGCCTCGGGCCCACTAGCGGGCAAGAGACCCAGTACTTC. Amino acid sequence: CASSLGPTSGQETQYF.

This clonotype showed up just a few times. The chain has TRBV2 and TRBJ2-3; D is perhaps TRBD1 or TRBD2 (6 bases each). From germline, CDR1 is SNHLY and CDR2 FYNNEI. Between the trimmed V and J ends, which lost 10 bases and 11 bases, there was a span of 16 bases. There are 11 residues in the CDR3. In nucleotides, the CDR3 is TGTGCCAACTCCCGGGGGCTTCTGCAGTATTTT. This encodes CANSRGLLQYF.

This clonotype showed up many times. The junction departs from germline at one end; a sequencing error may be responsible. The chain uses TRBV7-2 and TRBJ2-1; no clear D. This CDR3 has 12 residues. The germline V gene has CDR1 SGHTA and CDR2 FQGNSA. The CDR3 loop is CASSIAYNEQFF. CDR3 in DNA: TGTGCCAGCAGCATAGCCTACAATGAGCAGTTCTTC.

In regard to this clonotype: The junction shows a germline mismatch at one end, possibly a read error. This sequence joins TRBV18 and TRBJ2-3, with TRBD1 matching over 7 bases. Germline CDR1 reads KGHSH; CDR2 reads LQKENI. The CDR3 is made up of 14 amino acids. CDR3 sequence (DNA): TGTGCCAGCTCACCAACAGGGGTGGGAGATGCGCAGTATTTT. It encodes CASSPTGVGDAQYF.

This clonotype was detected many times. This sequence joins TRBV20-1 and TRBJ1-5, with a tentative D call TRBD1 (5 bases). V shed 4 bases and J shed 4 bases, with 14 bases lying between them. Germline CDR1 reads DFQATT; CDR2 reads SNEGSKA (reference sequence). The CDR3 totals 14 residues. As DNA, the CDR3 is TGCAGTGCTACCTGGAGGGGTGGAAATCAGCCCCAGCATTTT. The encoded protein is CSATWRGGNQPQHF.